The sequence of this T cell receptor (beta chain) was determined in a study of blood T cell repertoires in COVID-19. Germline values: CDR1 SGHNT, CDR2 YYREEE (reference sequence). V lost 2 bases to trimming and J lost 10 bases, with 19 bases between them. The CDR3 runs 16 residues. Measured with immunoSEQ multiplex PCR; TCRdb has only the in-frame clones, and not every one. The data show 250,000 to 300,000 clones, 80% to 95% seen once. Participant reports of clinical history set cohort assignment. The receptor was derived from a woman in her twenties or thirties who had recovered from COVID-19. The rearrangement links TRBV5-4 to TRBJ1-6, with D uncertain. Material for sequencing was PBMCs or T cells enriched from blood (not recorded which). The CDR3 nucleotides are TGTGCCAGCAGCTTAGCGGGCGGTGGATTAGGATCACCCCTCCACTTT. Its protein product is CASSLAGGGLGSPLHF.